The 20 T cell receptor beta chains in this list originate from one sample, sequenced in a study of T-cell memory formation after mild COVID-19. One entry per CDR3 protein results from TCRdb running MiXCR on the 5' RACE reads. The table has fewer than 700,000 distinct CDR3 sequences, roughly 20% seen once. Sample: PBMCs or a T cell subset sorted from them (not recorded which). All receptors derive from an adult woman who had mild COVID-19 (a few samples of this study predate the infection). Cell type and time point are not known.

This clonotype has a single count. This chain joins TRBV5-6 and TRBJ1-1; a weak D match, TRBD1 (6 bases). The CDR3 is made up of 13 amino acids. Germline CDR1 and CDR2: SGHDT and YYEEEE. The V gene lost 4 bases and the J gene lost 5 bases, with 12 bases spanning the gap. CDR3 loop: CASSVGGLTEAFF. The CDR3 DNA reads as TGTGCCAGCAGCGTCGGGGGGCTGACTGAAGCTTTCTTT.

The gene calls are TRBV7-3 and TRBJ1-2; D might be TRBD1 (6 bases). CDR3 length: 13 amino acids. The V end was cut by 2 bases, the J end by 8 bases, with 12 bases between. Germline V gene data show CDR1 as SGHTA and CDR2 as FQGTGA. The CDR3 sequence: CASSLRGGEGYTF. CDR3 coding DNA: TGTGCCAGCAGCTTACGGGGGGGCGAGGGCTACACCTTC.

This sequence joins TRBV5-1 and TRBJ2-7; perhaps D is TRBD1 or TRBD2 (5 bases each). Germline V CDR1 and CDR2: SGHRS, YFSETQ. The CDR3 is made up of 13 amino acids. Trimming removed 3 bases at V and 4 bases at J, with 11 bases between. CDR3 amino acids: CASSWETEYEQYF. CDR3 in DNA: TGCGCCAGCAGCTGGGAGACAGAGTACGAGCAGTACTTC.

The rearrangement links TRBV5-6 to TRBJ1-5; TRBD1 agrees at 9 bases. Looked up from germline, CDR1 is SGHDT and CDR2 is YYEEEE. This CDR3 region has 13 residues. Losses at the gene ends were 4 bases for V and 10 bases for J; bases not matched to a gene: 6. The CDR3 sequence: CASSTGQGGPQHF. CDR3 in DNA: TGTGCCAGCAGCACGGGACAGGGTGGTCCCCAGCATTTT.

The sample holds a few counts of this clonotype. V is TRBV20-1 and J is TRBJ2-5; no firm D call. The V gene lost 3 bases and the J gene lost 4 bases, with 6 bases spanning the gap. This CDR3 region has 11 residues. Germline CDR1 reads DFQATT; CDR2 reads SNEGSKA (reference sequence). This CDR3 is CSASQLETQYF. Written as DNA, the CDR3 is TGCAGTGCTAGTCAGTTAGAGACCCAGTACTTC.

This clonotype came up a few times. The chain combines TRBV2 with TRBJ2-7; possibly TRBD2 for D (5 bases). The germline CDR1 and CDR2 sequences are SNHLY and FYNNEI. V gave up 6 bases and J gave up 5 bases, with 17 bases separating them. The CDR3 runs 14 residues. The CDR3 loop is CASRPSGGFNEQYF. The CDR3 nucleotides read TGTGCCAGCAGACCCTCCGGCGGGTTCAACGAGCAGTACTTC.

The chain recombines TRBV24-1 with TRBJ2-1; D might be TRBD2 (5 bases). Trimming cost V 4 bases and J 4 bases, with 16 bases left between them. The CDR3 runs 16 residues. Germline CDR1 KGHDR, CDR2 SFDVKD. CDR3 nucleotides: TGTGCCACCAGTGACACACTAGGTTTAAGATACAATGAGCAGTTCTTC. Amino acid sequence: CATSDTLGLRYNEQFF.

This clonotype has a handful of counts. This rearrangement joins TRBV5-1 to TRBJ1-4; D gene ambiguous. Germline lookup yields CDR1 SGHRS and CDR2 YFSETQ. This CDR3 spans 13 amino acids. Trimming removed 0 bases at V and 8 bases at J, with 8 bases between. CDR3 region: CASSLESMEKLFF. For the CDR3, the DNA is TGCGCCAGCAGCTTGGAGTCGATGGAAAAACTGTTTTTT.

V is TRBV7-9 and J is TRBJ2-7; D is uncertain. Germline V gene lookup returns CDR1 SEHNR and CDR2 FQNEAQ (reference sequence). The CDR3 runs 14 residues. The ends were cut back, 6 bases at V and 1 base at J, with 13 bases in the middle. The chain's CDR3 is CASSSPRWSYEQYF. CDR3 DNA sequence: TGTGCCAGCAGTTCTCCCCGCTGGTCCTACGAGCAGTACTTC.

The chain recombines TRBV5-1 with TRBJ2-7; D is undetermined. The CDR3 extends over 13 amino acids. V gave up 1 base and J gave up 10 bases, with 15 bases separating them. The germline gives CDR1 SGHRS, CDR2 YFSETQ. In DNA form, the CDR3 reads TGCGCCAGCAGCTTGTTACGGCAGGACCGTCAGTACTTC. It translates to CASSLLRQDRQYF.

V gene TRBV7-6 combines with J gene TRBJ2-3, with 10 bases fitting TRBD2. CDR3 size: 16 residues. The V and J ends lost 5 bases and 4 bases, in that order; junction bases with no gene match: 9. The germline gives CDR1 SGHVS, CDR2 FNYEAQ. The CDR3 reads CASSTASGSISDTQYF. The CDR3 DNA sequence: TGTGCCAGCAGCACCGCTAGCGGGAGTATCTCAGATACGCAGTATTTT.

This clonotype turned up a few times. The genes are TRBV7-2 and TRBJ1-3, with 7 bases matching TRBD1. Germline V gene sequence: CDR1 SGHTA, CDR2 FQGNSA. The J segment lost 3 bases and the V segment lost 5 bases, leaving 7 bases of the junction unmatched. The CDR3 runs to 15 residues. As DNA, the CDR3 is TGTGCCAGCAGCGAGCGCGCAGGGGGTGGAAACACCATATATTTT. Protein product: CASSERAGGGNTIYF.

The V call is TRBV6-5, the J call TRBJ2-1; the match to TRBD2 covers 11 bases. V was clipped by 2 bases and J by 7 bases; unmatched bases: 4. This CDR3 has 15 residues. Germline V lookup: CDR1 MNHEY, CDR2 SVGAGI. The CDR3 DNA follows: TGTGCCAGCAGTTACCTTAGCGGGAGGGTTAATGAGCAGTTCTTC. This encodes CASSYLSGRVNEQFF.

The table lists this clonotype with a few counts. This sequence joins TRBV7-2 and TRBJ2-2; D call uncertain. Germline CDR1 is SGHTA and CDR2 is FQGNSA. The ends were cut back, 4 bases at V and 8 bases at J, with 14 bases in the middle. This CDR3 has 14 residues. CDR3 region: CASSSIVVGGELFF. CDR3 DNA: TGTGCCAGCAGCTCCATCGTGGTGGGGGGGGAGCTGTTTTTT.

This clonotype was observed a handful of times. This chain connects TRBV2 to TRBJ2-7; D ambiguous. CDR3 length equals 15 residues. CDR1 is SNHLY, CDR2 FYNNEI, per germline. V lost 0 bases to trimming and J lost 0 bases, with 9 bases between them. The CDR3 sequence is CASSEAGSSSYEQYF. The CDR3 nucleotides are TGTGCCAGCAGTGAAGCGGGGTCGAGCTCCTACGAGCAGTACTTC.

V is TRBV20-1 and J is TRBJ2-2, with no clear D. The CDR3 runs to 13 residues. The germline CDR1 and CDR2 sequences are DFQATT and SNEGSKA (reference sequence). V was shortened by 0 bases and J by 8 bases, with 10 bases between the two germline ends. CDR3 sequence: CSAREDPRGELFF. The CDR3 nucleotides read TGCAGTGCTAGAGAGGATCCCCGGGGGGAGCTGTTTTTT.

This clonotype showed up just a few times. This chain joins TRBV19 and TRBJ2-5; 9 bases fit TRBD2. Germline CDR1 reads LNHDA; CDR2 reads SQIVND (reference sequence). V lost 5 bases and J lost 4; bases outside the gene matches: 11. There are 16 residues in the CDR3. The CDR3 region is CASSPWGTSQGETQYF. The DNA for the CDR3 is TGTGCCAGTAGTCCATGGGGGACTAGCCAGGGAGAGACCCAGTACTTC.

The chain uses TRBV12-3 or TRBV12-4 and TRBJ2-3; 8 bases line up with TRBD1. The CDR3 loop spans 15 amino acids. Germline trimming cut 6 bases from V and 5 bases from J; bases unmatched to any gene: 10. CDR3 in amino acids: CASSPTGDDRDTQYF. The CDR3 region has the DNA TGTGCCAGCAGCCCGACAGGGGACGATCGAGATACGCAGTATTTT.

This clonotype was recorded a few times. The rearrangement links TRBV5-1 to TRBJ2-2, with 7 bases fitting TRBD1. The V gene's germline CDR1 is SGHRS and CDR2 YFSETQ. Trimming cost V 5 bases and J 3 bases; bases outside gene matches: 10. The length of the CDR3 is 16 residues. The CDR3 sequence: CASSLGPTGDTGELFF. In nucleotides, the CDR3 is TGCGCCAGCAGTCTCGGGCCTACAGGGGACACCGGGGAGCTGTTTTTT.

The V gene is TRBV9, the J gene TRBJ1-1; a possible D gene is TRBD1 (5 bases). This CDR3 contains 14 residues. CDR1 and CDR2 (germline): SGDLS, YYNGEE. Trimming removed 3 bases at V and 1 base at J, with 10 bases between. CDR3 protein: CASSAGGGNTEAFF. CDR3 bases: TGTGCCAGCAGCGCTGGGGGGGGGAACACTGAAGCTTTCTTT.